Listed below are T cell receptor beta chains from one sample, sequenced in a study of circulating CD8 cells and anti-PD-1 response in melanoma. TCRdb fed the reads into MiXCR, producing one record per CDR3 protein. This table has about 700 distinct CDR3 sequences, roughly 4.8% appearing once. This material consisted of CD8+ T cells from PBMCs, taken at baseline or after one month of anti-PD-1 therapy (not recorded which). All receptors come from a human donor with melanoma. Both conserved end residues are part of each CDR3. The D gene is left open where the match is weak. Expanded clones are given a class, and other clones once, few, many or no size at all.

v_call,clone_size,d_call,j_call,cdr3_aa,cdr3_nt
TRBV5-6,medium-sized,-,TRBJ2-7,CASSDEGVAGTPYEQYF,TGTGCCAGCAGCGATGAGGGGGTGGCAGGGACACCTTACGAGCAGTACTTC
TRBV6-6,medium-sized,-,TRBJ2-5,CASSPFGWQETQYF,TGTGCCAGCAGTCCCTTCGGATGGCAAGAGACCCAGTACTTC
TRBV5-5,-,-,TRBJ2-7,CASSRKTTGAAYEQYF,TGTGCCAGCAGCCGGAAAACCACCGGGGCAGCATACGAGCAGTACTTC
TRBV30,medium-sized,-,TRBJ2-1,CAWNEGGTVLYNEQFF,TGTGCCTGGAACGAAGGGGGGACAGTTTTATACAATGAGCAGTTCTTC
TRBV30,medium-sized,-,TRBJ2-2,CAWTKWQNAGELFF,TGTGCCTGGACGAAGTGGCAGAACGCCGGGGAGCTGTTTTTT
TRBV2,medium-sized,TRBD1,TRBJ2-1,CASSERGTGGIYNEQFF,TGTGCCAGCAGTGAAAGGGGGACAGGGGGCATTTACAATGAGCAGTTCTTC
TRBV6-2/TRBV6-3,medium-sized,-,TRBJ1-6,CASTDGPVLHF,TGTGCCAGCACCGACGGCCCGGTCCTCCACTTT
TRBV29-1,large,-,TRBJ1-2,CSVEDQDGYGYTF,TGCAGCGTTGAAGATCAGGACGGTTATGGCTACACCTTC
TRBV4-3,large,-,TRBJ2-4,CASSQGARTTTNIQYF,TGCGCCAGCAGCCAAGGAGCCAGGACCACTACAAACATTCAGTACTTC
TRBV12-3/TRBV12-4,large,-,TRBJ1-4,CATTSLGTNEKLFF,TGTGCCACTACCTCGCTTGGGACTAATGAAAAACTGTTTTTT
TRBV19,-,TRBD1,TRBJ2-2,CSSSIGTGEGTGELFF,TGTTCCAGTAGTATCGGGACAGGGGAAGGCACCGGAGAGCTGTTTTTT
TRBV14,-,-,TRBJ2-1,CASSRRGANEQFF,TGTGCCAGCAGCCGCAGGGGTGCAAATGAGCAGTTCTTC
TRBV7-2,large,-,TRBJ1-5,CASSLATGLNQPQHF,TGTGCCAGCAGCTTAGCAACAGGGCTCAATCAGCCCCAGCATTTT
TRBV29-1,large,TRBD2,TRBJ2-1,CSVEQAGGLDEQFF,TGCAGCGTTGAGCAAGCGGGGGGGCTTGATGAGCAGTTCTTC
TRBV27,large,TRBD2,TRBJ2-7,CASSSIGGANEQYF,TGTGCCAGCAGTTCTATCGGGGGGGCGAACGAGCAGTACTTC
TRBV3-1,large,-,TRBJ2-1,CASSHDSSSYNEQFF,TGTGCCAGCAGCCATGATTCTAGCTCGTACAATGAGCAGTTCTTC
TRBV27,large,-,TRBJ1-1,CASSSPGYLNTEAFF,TGTGCCAGCAGTTCGCCAGGGTATCTGAACACTGAAGCTTTCTTT
TRBV25-1,large,-,TRBJ2-2,CASRAAITENTGELFF,TGTGCCAGCAGGGCCGCAATTACAGAGAACACCGGGGAGCTGTTTTTT
TRBV2,large,TRBD2,TRBJ2-5,CASSEGGTSQGTQYF,TGTGCCAGCAGTGAAGGCGGGACTAGTCAGGGGACCCAGTACTTC
TRBV29-1,large,-,TRBJ1-1,CSSREGIGTEAFF,TGCAGCAGCCGAGAGGGGATCGGCACTGAAGCTTTCTTT
TRBV19,medium-sized,TRBD2,TRBJ2-1,CASSIRSGGSSYNEQFF,TGTGCCAGTAGTATAAGGTCGGGGGGAAGCTCCTACAATGAGCAGTTCTTC
TRBV19,few,-,TRBJ2-1,CASSINHWENEQFF,TGTGCCAGTAGTATTAACCATTGGGAAAATGAGCAGTTCTTC
TRBV7-6,-,TRBD2,TRBJ2-1,CASSKPGLAGYNEQFF,TGTGCCAGCAGCAAACCGGGACTAGCGGGGTATAATGAGCAGTTCTTC
TRBV28,medium-sized,TRBD2,TRBJ2-7,CASNSNRAGYEQYF,TGTGCCAGCAACTCCAATCGAGCGGGGTACGAGCAGTACTTC
TRBV9,large,TRBD1,TRBJ2-7,CASSVYPDRADEQYF,TGTGCCAGCAGCGTATACCCCGACAGGGCGGACGAGCAGTACTTC
TRBV7-2,medium-sized,TRBD1,TRBJ2-7,CASSRGQGAYEQYF,TGTGCCAGCAGCCGGGGACAGGGCGCATACGAGCAGTACTTC
TRBV29-1,large,TRBD1,TRBJ2-7,CSVMTGDTYEQYF,TGCAGCGTCATGACAGGGGATACCTACGAGCAGTACTTC
TRBV12-3/TRBV12-4,medium-sized,TRBD2,TRBJ2-1,CASSRAGGPHNEQFF,TGTGCCAGCAGTCGAGCGGGGGGGCCCCACAATGAGCAGTTCTTC
TRBV4-1,large,-,TRBJ1-5,CASSQESNGDQPQHF,TGCGCCAGCAGCCAAGAGTCGAACGGAGATCAGCCCCAGCATTTT
TRBV6-6,large,-,TRBJ1-5,CASSAPGYNQPQHF,TGTGCCAGCAGTGCACCGGGGTACAATCAGCCCCAGCATTTT
TRBV19,-,TRBD2,TRBJ2-2,CASSISLSGRDTGELFF,TGTGCCAGTAGTATCTCGCTGAGCGGGAGGGACACCGGGGAGCTGTTTTTT
TRBV2,medium-sized,TRBD2,TRBJ2-5,CASSVSGDSQETQYF,TGTGCCAGCAGTGTTAGCGGGGATTCACAAGAGACCCAGTACTTC
TRBV2,large,-,TRBJ2-5,CASSGAARETQYF,TGTGCCAGCAGCGGAGCAGCTCGGGAGACCCAGTACTTC
TRBV20-1,medium-sized,TRBD1,TRBJ1-6,CSARDEDRGISPLHF,TGCAGTGCTAGAGATGAGGACAGGGGTATTTCACCCCTCCACTTT
TRBV28,medium-sized,TRBD1,TRBJ1-2,CASSLFTGAWGYTF,TGTGCCAGCAGCCTCTTCACAGGGGCATGGGGCTACACCTTC
TRBV5-6,large,TRBD1,TRBJ1-2,CASSPKTGGIGGYTF,TGTGCCAGCAGCCCCAAGACAGGGGGAATTGGAGGCTACACCTTC
TRBV7-9,large,-,TRBJ2-5,CASSLVGETQYF,TGTGCCAGCAGCTTAGTGGGAGAGACCCAGTACTTC
TRBV23-1,few,TRBD1,TRBJ2-7,CASSQSPPQGQEGYEQYF,TGCGCCAGCAGTCAATCGCCCCCCCAGGGACAGGAGGGGTACGAGCAGTACTTC
TRBV2,large,-,TRBJ2-2,CASSEARAGAATGELFF,TGTGCCAGCAGTGAAGCGAGGGCAGGAGCAGCCACCGGGGAGCTGTTTTTT
TRBV11-1,large,-,TRBJ2-5,CASRLDPLYQETQYF,TGTGCCAGCAGGCTCGACCCCCTGTACCAAGAGACCCAGTACTTC
TRBV7-2,medium-sized,-,TRBJ2-3,CASSSWIPNTQYF,TGTGCCAGCAGCTCCTGGATTCCGAATACGCAGTATTTT
TRBV20-1,medium-sized,-,TRBJ2-1,CSAHSVGGTYNEQFF,TGCAGTGCCCATTCCGTCGGGGGAACCTACAATGAGCAGTTCTTC
TRBV3-1,large,-,TRBJ2-2,CASSQVPVGWLTNTGELFF,TGTGCCAGCAGCCAAGTTCCCGTTGGATGGCTTACGAACACCGGGGAGCTGTTTTTT
TRBV4-3,large,-,TRBJ2-5,CASSQDRASEETQYF,TGCGCCAGCAGCCAAGATAGGGCTAGCGAGGAGACCCAGTACTTC
TRBV27,large,-,TRBJ2-3,CASSFELESTDTQYF,TGTGCCAGCAGTTTTGAGTTAGAAAGCACAGATACGCAGTATTTT
TRBV4-2,large,TRBD1,TRBJ2-5,CASSQGGQQETQYF,TGTGCCAGCAGCCAAGGGGGACAGCAAGAGACCCAGTACTTC
TRBV7-9,large,-,TRBJ1-2,CASSFMVDSGYTF,TGTGCCAGCAGCTTTATGGTTGATTCTGGCTACACCTTC
TRBV7-2,-,TRBD1,TRBJ2-7,CASGRGQGKDYEQYF,TGTGCCAGCGGCAGGGGACAGGGGAAGGACTACGAGCAGTACTTC
TRBV28,medium-sized,-,TRBJ1-1,CASRPAGEVTEAFF,TGTGCCAGCAGGCCAGCGGGGGAGGTCACTGAAGCTTTCTTT
TRBV4-3,large,TRBD1,TRBJ2-4,CASSTNRGPSDIQYF,TGCGCCAGCAGCACGAACAGGGGTCCCTCTGACATTCAGTACTTC
TRBV27,large,-,TRBJ1-2,CASSLWGDYGYTF,TGTGCCAGCAGTTTATGGGGAGACTATGGCTACACCTTC
TRBV5-5,medium-sized,-,TRBJ2-5,CASSLVLVEQETQYF,TGTGCCAGCAGCTTGGTATTAGTTGAACAAGAGACCCAGTACTTC
TRBV19,hyperexpanded,-,TRBJ2-2,CASTRTDIYAEVGELFF,TGTGCCAGTACTCGGACAGACATATACGCGGAGGTCGGGGAGCTGTTTTTT
TRBV2,medium-sized,-,TRBJ2-7,CASSARGMHEQYF,TGTGCCAGCAGTGCCAGGGGAATGCACGAGCAGTACTTC
TRBV29-1,medium-sized,TRBD1,TRBJ2-1,CSLGTGSVSYNEQFF,TGCAGCCTGGGGACAGGGTCGGTATCCTACAATGAGCAGTTCTTC